The 30 T cell receptor beta chains below come from one sample, sequenced in a study of blood T cell repertoires in COVID-19. Profiled with immunoSEQ multiplex PCR; TCRdb holds only in-frame clones, not every one. The table shows 65,000 or so clones, with around 87% occurring only once. Sequenced input: peripheral blood. The origin of the receptors is a human donor with acute or convalescent COVID-19. The donor label of this sample is uncertain.

J is TRBJ2-5 and V is TRBV5-1, with 9 nucleotides matching TRBD2. The length of the CDR3 is 16 residues. J was trimmed by 2 bases and V by 0 bases; bases with no gene match: 5. Germline CDR1 is SGHRS and CDR2 is YFSETQ. The CDR3: CASSLAGGLAQETQYF. The CDR3 nucleotides are TGCGCCAGCAGCTTGGCCGGGGGACTAGCACAAGAGACCCAGTACTTC.

The chain joins TRBV10-3 to TRBJ1-5; D is perhaps TRBD1 (5 bases). Germline V gene data show CDR1 as ENHRY and CDR2 as SYGVKD. This CDR3 is built from 14 residues. Trimming took 3 bases from V and 0 from J, leaving 6 bases between them. CDR3 DNA sequence: TGTGCCATCAGTGAACAGGATAGCAATCAGCCCCAGCATTTT. Protein product: CAISEQDSNQPQHF.

The chain links TRBV5-1 to TRBJ1-1, with a weak D call TRBD1 (6 bases). The CDR3 consists of 13 residues. Germline V gene lookup returns CDR1 SGHRS and CDR2 YFSETQ. Trimming pared 4 bases from V and 3 bases from J, leaving 10 bases between. The CDR3 nucleotides are TGCGCCAGCAGCCTCAACAGGGACACTGAAGCTTTCTTT. It translates to CASSLNRDTEAFF.

The CDR3 coding sequence is TGTGCCAGCAGCCGTCCCGGGACAGGGATTTACGAGCAGTACTTC. This translates into CASSRPGTGIYEQYF. This chain connects TRBV3-1 (or the pseudogene TRBV3-2) to TRBJ2-7; 9 positions match TRBD1. Germline CDR1 is LGHDT and CDR2 is YNNKEL (reference sequence). This CDR3 is built from 15 residues. Trimming cost V 4 bases and J 4 bases; bases outside gene matches: 8.

The chain carries TRBV3-1 (or the pseudogene TRBV3-2) and TRBJ2-7, with TRBD2 identical over 9 bases. Germline V CDR1 and CDR2: LGHDT, YNNKEL (reference sequence). The CDR3 has 16 amino acids. V trimming: 1 base; J trimming: 4 bases; junction bases outside the gene matches: 8. CDR3 loop: CASSQVGAGGGYEQYV. The CDR3 DNA is TGTGCCAGCAGCCAAGTAGGAGCGGGGGGAGGGTACGAGCAGTACGTC.

V usage is TRBV28 and J usage is TRBJ2-7; TRBD1 matches at 8 bases. The junction had 11 bases not matched to a gene; V was cut back by 2 bases and J by 11 bases. This CDR3 contains 14 residues. Germline V CDR1 and CDR2: MDHEN, SYDVKM. The CDR3 region has the DNA TGTGCCAGCAGTTTACAGGACAGGGCATTGGGGGAGTACTTC. As protein: CASSLQDRALGEYF.

This chain links TRBV19 with TRBJ2-5; possibly TRBD1 for D (6 bases). The CDR3 spans 14 residues. The ends were cut back, 8 bases at V and 5 bases at J, with 18 bases in the middle. Germline CDR1 reads LNHDA; CDR2 reads SQIVND (reference sequence). The CDR3 here is CASGDRRIGETQYF. As DNA, the CDR3 is TGTGCCAGTGGCGACAGGAGGATCGGTGAGACCCAGTACTTC.

This chain connects TRBV30 to TRBJ1-2, with 10 bases identical to TRBD1. J was trimmed by 8 bases and V by 0 bases; bases with no gene match: 6. The CDR3 is 14 residues long. Germline CDR1 and CDR2: GTSNPN and SVGIG (reference sequence). The CDR3 nucleotides are TGTGCCTGGAGTGTACAGGGACAGGGGCGGGGCTACACCTTC. Protein: CAWSVQGQGRGYTF. Supplemented by reference TRBV30 and TRBJ1-2, the full variable domain reads SQTIHQWPATLVQPVGSPLSLECTVEGTSNPNLYWYRQAAGRGLQLLFYSVGIGQISSEVPQNLSASRPQDRQFILSSKKLLLSDSGFYLCAWSVQGQGRGYTFGSGTRLTVV.

V is TRBV6-5 and J is TRBJ2-7; 9 nucleotides match TRBD1. Germline assignment: CDR1 MNHEY and CDR2 SVGAGI. The V gene end was trimmed by 6 bases and the J gene end by 0 bases; junction bases not matched to a gene: 6. The CDR3 consists of 15 residues. CDR3 residues: CASSPLGQGSYEQYV. CDR3 DNA: TGTGCCAGCAGCCCCCTGGGACAGGGCTCCTACGAGCAGTACGTC.

The rearrangement joins TRBV3-1 (or the pseudogene TRBV3-2) to TRBJ2-4; TRBD2 might be the D (6 bases). V was cut by 0 bases and J by 0 bases, with 12 bases left in between. CDR1 is LGHDT, CDR2 YNNKEL, per germline (reference sequence). The CDR3 is made up of 17 amino acids. The CDR3 sequence is CASSQDLSGVAKNIQYF. The CDR3, as DNA: TGTGCCAGCAGCCAAGACTTGTCGGGGGTAGCCAAAAACATTCAGTACTTC.

The V gene is TRBV11-3, the J gene TRBJ2-5, with D tentatively TRBD2 (6 bases). Germline CDR1 and CDR2: SGHNT and YENEEA. The CDR3 runs to 18 residues. Trimming left V 5 bases short and J 1 base short, with 23 bases between. CDR3: CASSHFNRWRGSQETQYF. The CDR3 coding sequence is TGTGCCAGCAGCCATTTCAACCGATGGCGGGGATCCCAAGAGACCCAGTACTTC. The variable domain in full, with the rest retrieved from reference TRBV11-3 and TRBJ2-5, is EAGVVQSPRYKIIEKKQPVAFWCNPISGHNTLYWYLQNLGQGPELLIRYENEEAVDDSQLPKDRFSAERLKGVDSTLKIQPAELGDSAVYLCASSHFNRWRGSQETQYFGPGTRLLVL.

The chain carries TRBV3-1 (or the pseudogene TRBV3-2) and TRBJ1-1; D perhaps matches TRBD1 (5 bases). The V and J ends lost 4 bases and 9 bases respectively, with 21 bases between them. This CDR3 contains 15 residues. Germline V gene lookup returns CDR1 LGHDT and CDR2 YNNKEL (reference sequence). CDR3 region: CASSLRGPSGFKAFF. CDR3 in DNA: TGTGCCAGCAGCCTGCGGGGCCCTTCGGGGTTTAAAGCTTTCTTT.

This chain links TRBV19 with TRBJ1-4; tentatively, D is TRBD1 (5 bases). The CDR3 runs to 15 residues. V was cut by 7 bases and J by 4 bases, with 16 bases left in between. The V gene's germline CDR1 is LNHDA and CDR2 SQIVND (reference sequence). The chain's CDR3 is CASTPSGGDNEKLFF. CDR3 in DNA: TGTGCCAGTACCCCTAGCGGGGGTGATAATGAAAAACTGTTTTTT.

The rearrangement uses TRBV11-2 and TRBJ1-1; the match to TRBD1 covers 11 bases. This CDR3 region has 14 residues. J gave up 5 bases and V 3 bases, and 2 bases lay outside the gene matches. CDR1 and CDR2 from the germline V gene are SGHAT and FQNNGV. CDR3 sequence (DNA): TGTGCCAGCAGCTTCGGGGACAGGGGGACTGAAGCTTTCTTT. This translates into CASSFGDRGTEAFF.

In its sample, this clone was seen once. The rearrangement links TRBV5-1 to TRBJ2-3; 7 bases line up with TRBD2. Trimming removed 3 bases from V and 1 base from J; junction bases left unmatched: 2. The CDR3 is 14 residues long. Looked up from germline, CDR1 is SGHRS and CDR2 is YFSETQ. This CDR3 reads CASSSGLGTDTQYF. CDR3 bases: TGCGCCAGCAGCTCAGGACTAGGCACAGATACGCAGTATTTT. The variable domain in full, with the rest retrieved from reference TRBV5-1 and TRBJ2-3, is KAGVTQTPRYLIKTRGQQVTLSCSPISGHRSVSWYQQTPGQGLQFLFEYFSETQRNKGNFPGRFSGRQFSNSRSEMNVSTLELGDSALYLCASSSGLGTDTQYFGPGTRLTVL.

This chain connects TRBV6-6 to TRBJ1-2, with a weak D call TRBD1 (5 bases). The CDR3 totals 17 residues. Germline V lookup: CDR1 MNHNY, CDR2 SVGAGI (reference sequence). The germline V and J ends were trimmed by 5 bases and 0 bases, with 19 bases remaining between them. The CDR3 bases are TGTGCCAGCAGTCAGCGACAGTTTTCCCTGACTAACTATGGCTACACCTTC. The encoded protein is CASSQRQFSLTNYGYTF.

The chain is built from TRBV6-1 and TRBJ2-3; TRBD1 agrees at 8 bases. CDR1 MNHNS and CDR2 SASEGT come from the germline V gene. With 4 bases clipped from V and 1 base from J, the junction kept 7 bases outside the gene matches. The CDR3 has 16 amino acids. CDR3 bases: TGTGCCAGCAGTGCGAGACAGGGGCCTCGCACAGATACGCAGTATTTT. Translation gives CASSARQGPRTDTQYF.

V usage is TRBV5-4 and J usage is TRBJ2-5, with 10 bases fitting TRBD2. Trimming cost V 0 bases and J 3 bases; bases outside gene matches: 2. CDR3 length: 15 amino acids. Germline V gives CDR1 SGHNT, CDR2 YYREEE (reference sequence). CDR3 residues: CASSLEGTSEETQYF. The CDR3 DNA sequence: TGTGCCAGCAGCTTGGAAGGGACTAGCGAAGAGACCCAGTACTTC.

The rearrangement links TRBV9 to TRBJ1-2; D is perhaps TRBD1 (5 bases). V was clipped by 0 bases and J by 6 bases, with 12 bases between them. There are 14 residues in the CDR3. The germline gives CDR1 SGDLS, CDR2 YYNGEE. DNA for the CDR3: TGTGCCAGCAGCGTAGTCGGCAGGGCGGATGGCTACACCTTC. It yields the protein CASSVVGRADGYTF.

For the CDR3, the DNA is TGTGCCAGCAGTGGGACCTTAGCGGGGATAAATACGCAGTATTTT. Translating gives CASSGTLAGINTQYF. The chain carries TRBV2 and TRBJ2-3; the match to TRBD2 covers 8 bases. The trim removed 4 bases at V and 7 bases at J, leaving 10 bases unmatched. The CDR3 is made up of 15 amino acids. The germline gives CDR1 SNHLY, CDR2 FYNNEI.

This clone was detected only once. The CDR3 sequence: CASSPRTSGRMGDEQFF. CDR3 sequence (DNA): TGTGCCAGCAGTCCCCGGACTAGCGGGAGAATGGGCGATGAGCAGTTCTTC. This chain connects TRBV6-2 or TRBV6-3 to TRBJ2-1; 13 nucleotides match TRBD2. Germline V gene data show CDR1 as MNHEY and CDR2 as SVGEGT. This CDR3 is 17 amino acids long. V lost 5 bases to trimming and J lost 8 bases; unmatched junction nucleotides: 12.

The chain links TRBV18 to TRBJ1-5, with unresolved D. V lost 2 bases, J lost 2 bases, and 7 bases lay in between. Germline CDR1 reads KGHSH; CDR2 reads LQKENI. The CDR3 contains 14 residues. The CDR3 coding sequence is TGTGCCAGCTCACCAATTAGCGGCAATCAGCCCCAGCATTTT. Translated, it gives CASSPISGNQPQHF.

The V gene is TRBV9, the J gene TRBJ2-3; D may be TRBD1 (7 bases). From germline, CDR1 is SGDLS and CDR2 YYNGEE. Between the trimmed V and J ends, which lost 3 bases and 7 bases, there was a span of 15 bases. The CDR3 covers 14 residues. In DNA form, the CDR3 reads TGTGCCAGCAGCGGATACAGGGGAGGTAATACGCAGTATTTT. Amino acids: CASSGYRGGNTQYF.

This chain joins TRBV5-1 and TRBJ2-2; D call uncertain. From germline, CDR1 is SGHRS and CDR2 YFSETQ. Trimming pared 3 bases from V and 0 bases from J, leaving 9 bases between. The CDR3 sequence is 15 residues long. CDR3 protein: CASSSDTANTGELFF. The CDR3 nucleotides are TGCGCCAGCAGCTCCGACACCGCGAACACCGGGGAGCTGTTTTTT.

This chain links TRBV2 with TRBJ2-3, with 11 nucleotides matching TRBD2. The CDR3 loop spans 18 amino acids. V lost 8 bases, J lost 0 bases, and 13 bases stayed unmatched. In germline, CDR1 is SNHLY, CDR2 FYNNEI. The CDR3 DNA follows: TGTGCCAGCCCCCGACTAGCGGGAACCGCGCGGAGCACAGATACGCAGTATTTT. This codes for CASPRLAGTARSTDTQYF.

The gene calls are TRBV6-5 and TRBJ2-4, with D hard to call. Germline V gene sequence: CDR1 MNHEY, CDR2 SVGAGI. V lost 6 bases and J 1 base, leaving 7 bases between the germline ends. There are 13 residues in the CDR3. This CDR3 reads CASSPSAKNIQYF. The CDR3 DNA follows: TGTGCCAGCAGCCCCTCCGCCAAAAACATTCAGTACTTC.

V is TRBV19 and J is TRBJ1-1; 12 bases align to TRBD1. Germline V gene sequence: CDR1 LNHDA, CDR2 SQIVND (reference sequence). Unmatched junction bases numbered 12, after V lost 4 bases and J lost 3 bases. The CDR3 contains 18 residues. The CDR3 is CASSTSGTGGWRDTEAFF. CDR3 DNA sequence: TGTGCCAGTAGTACCTCCGGGACAGGGGGCTGGCGCGACACTGAAGCTTTCTTT.

Notes on this clone: Other DNA variants within this sample encode the same CDR3. The chain combines TRBV15 with TRBJ1-2; D perhaps matches TRBD1 (5 bases). V was trimmed by 3 bases and J by 6 bases, leaving 11 bases between them. Looked up from germline, CDR1 is LNHNV and CDR2 is YYDKDF (reference sequence). This CDR3 has 13 amino acids. The CDR3 sequence: CATSREEGDGYTF. The DNA of the CDR3 is TGTGCCACCAGCAGGGAAGAAGGGGATGGCTACACCTTC.

The rearrangement joins TRBV28 to TRBJ1-4; D remains ambiguous. The germline V and J ends were trimmed by 3 bases and 4 bases, with 18 bases remaining between them. The CDR3 is 17 amino acids. The germline CDR1 and CDR2 sequences are MDHEN and SYDVKM. The CDR3 loop reads CASSFPSAANINEKLFF. DNA for the CDR3: TGTGCCAGCAGTTTCCCTAGTGCAGCCAACATTAATGAAAAACTGTTTTTT.

The chain links TRBV28 to TRBJ2-3; no definite D call. This CDR3 has 17 residues. V lost 3 bases, J lost 4 bases, and 20 bases lay in between. The germline CDR1 and CDR2 sequences are MDHEN and SYDVKM. CDR3 bases: TGTGCCAGCAGTTTGCTCCGACTCGCCGGTAGCTCAGATACGCAGTATTTT. Residues: CASSLLRLAGSSDTQYF.